This T cell receptor (beta chain) was sequenced for a study of T cells in Graves' hyperthyroidism and ophthalmopathy (dated by TCRdb to the late 2010s). Turning to the overall study: Peripheral blood was sampled at the time of initial diagnosis, prior to any treatment. TCR V-J signatures able to tell the groups apart were searched for in a discovery cohort of approximately 95 patients, of whom roughly 42 had Graves' ophthalmopathy and under 65 had stable Graves' hyperthyroidism. Prospective prediction of ophthalmopathy was tested in an independent validation cohort of 18 hyperthyroidism patients and 15 to 17 patients who later progressed to ophthalmopathy. The 100 or so discovery patients were divided at random into training and test sets in a 7:3 ratio. In over five Graves' hyperthyroidism patients, the study also compared T-cell repertoires from thyroid tissue with T-cell repertoires from blood. After blood sampling, hyperthyroidism patients were treated with methimazole at a starting dose of 30 mg daily, and ophthalmopathy patients were treated with high-dose intravenous methylprednisolone. The paper reports TCR Vbeta CDR3 sequencing of over 120 peripheral blood samples: under 45 ophthalmopathy, roughly 74 hyperthyroidism and approximately 17 progressor patients. General findings and caveats noted by the study authors: In cross-validation, a model built on a 13 V-J signature told ophthalmopathy apart from stable hyperthyroidism with approximately 90% sensitivity and about 81% specificity, and in testing the same model reached 80%/75%. No statistical method was used to set the sample size in advance, and investigators knew the group allocation. During validation, the model predicted progression to ophthalmopathy a median of about 6.5 months ahead of onset, with around 71% sensitivity and less than 85% specificity. Most expanded thyroid clonotypes (frequency above 0.001) were also detected in blood, suggesting blood repertoires may reflect thyroid immune responses.

CDR1 is given as DFQATT and CDR2 as SNEGSKA, both from the germline V gene (reference sequence). The trim is 6 bases for V and 5 bases for J, with a gap of 13 bases between the germline ends. The CDR3 runs 12 residues from the cysteine to the phenylalanine. The entry retains the CDR3 DNA only, 36 bases that are in frame from base 1. A patient counted as having stable Graves' hyperthyroidism if no progression to ophthalmopathy occurred over 18 months of follow-up. Hyperthyroidism patients were newly diagnosed, with disease duration under 2 months, and aged 18 to 65 years. Exclusion was applied to patients with uncontrolled infections, other autoimmune diseases, pregnancy or lactation. Clinical symptoms, serum thyroxine and TRAb, thyroid ultrasound, and orbital computed tomography formed the basis for the diagnoses. Ficoll-Paque density gradient centrifugation was used to isolate PBMCs from 8.5 to 10 ml of fresh peripheral blood. Total RNA was extracted using Trizol reagent, and RNA quality was assessed on an Agilent 2100 Bioanalyzer.

The TCR beta CDR3 regions were amplified from RNA transcripts. The TCR CDR3 was subjected to a first round of RT-PCR using the HTBI primer set and the Qiagen OneStep RT-PCR kit. A second multiplex PCR round built the libraries, followed by size selection and purification. The libraries were sequenced on an Illumina HiSeq2000 using paired-end 100 bp reads. The paper's processing steps were these. SOAPnuke was used to process the raw data, with reads discarded if the reads contained adapters or uncalled bases, had a mean Phred below 15, or lacked an exact constant-primer or identifier match. High-quality paired reads were merged using COPE v1.2.5, and each unique nucleotide sequence was defined as a clonotype. MiTCR v1.1 was used to align clonotypes to the IMGT TRBV, TRBD and TRBJ reference segments. Only V-J combinations with frequency above 0.0001, covering about 99% of repertoires, were analysed. The TCS score was defined as F50 (clonal expansion) divided by E x V (chaos), with BLOSUM62-based TCRdist calculated between CDR3 peptides within each V-J. Welch's t-statistics and random forest reduced several hundred V-J features to 10 to 15, which were used in a naive Bayes classifier (R e1071). The similarity between thyroid and blood repertoires was quantified using the Morisita-Horn index. The public reads were run again by TCRdb, first through fastp at Q25 and then through MiXCR, and only productive beta chains were kept. Duplicate CDR3 protein sequences are folded into a single record with the most common DNA and genes. TCRdb's processing, not the authors' own work, is the source of the V and J calls. Across this sample there are 750,000 to 950,000 distinct CDR3 sequences, with roughly 40% seen only once. Clones ranked in the top ten supply 8% to 9% of the sample.

This clonotype was seen at least ten times. Its antigen is still unknown. No much larger clone is present one base from it, and per-base qualities are unavailable. Sample: blood. The TCR comes from a man between 18 and 29 years old with Graves' hyperthyroidism. The chain couples TRBV20-1 to TRBJ2-5; perhaps TRBD2 is the D gene, with 6 bases matching. The sequenced DNA is TGCAGTGCCACGGACTATGTGGAGACCCAGTACTTC. Its amino acids are CSATDYVETQYF.